Described below is a single T cell receptor (beta chain) sequence and its context. Sequencing used cDNA as its template, made by extracting RNA and reverse transcribing it. The data were produced by immunoSEQ multiplex PCR, yet TCRdb's version contains in-frame clones alone and is incomplete. This repertoire shows 150,000 to 250,000 clones, more than 45% found once; its top ten account for 5.5% to 6%. V was trimmed by 3 bases and J by 3 bases, leaving 11 bases between them. CDR3 length equals 13 residues. Germline V gene data show CDR1 as SQVTM and CDR2 as ANQGSEA. The data were obtained in a study of CD8+ T cells in alopecia areata. For the study at large: Treated patients took oral tofacitinib at 5 to 10 mg twice daily.

Treatment here: oral pan-JAK inhibitor, 5-10 mg twice daily. The sequences come from CD4+ T cells sorted from blood, collected at week 24, from a patient treated with tofacitinib. This chain joins TRBV29-1 and TRBJ1-2; a possible D gene is TRBD1 (5 bases). This TCR came from a human donor with alopecia areata. CDR3 nucleotides: TGCAGCGTTGACGGGGCGCGGGACTATGGCTACACCTTC. Translating it yields CSVDGARDYGYTF.